This TCR beta chain was sequenced in a study of OX40 agonist ivuxolimab in advanced cancers. Notes on the study in general: On average, CD8+ T cells had more expanded clones than CD4+.

Germline CDR1 is GTSNPN and CDR2 is SVGIG (reference sequence). Germline trimming cut 3 bases from V and 14 bases from J; bases unmatched to any gene: 12. The CDR3 runs to 14 residues. Profiled with immunoSEQ multiplex PCR; TCRdb holds only in-frame clones, not every one. The sample lists about 66,000 clones; around 83% were seen once. In the case of this clone: What it recognizes is unknown.

The sample here was CD4+ or CD8+ T cells sorted from blood, taken in a trial of the OX40 agonist ivuxolimab. This clonotype was obtained from an adult with an advanced solid tumor such as melanoma, head and neck, liver or kidney cancer. The V and J genes are TRBV30 and TRBJ1-6; 8 bases are a match to TRBD1. The CDR3 region is CAWSAQTGVTALHF. The CDR3 DNA is TGTGCCTGGAGCGCCCAGACAGGGGTTACGGCCCTCCACTTT.